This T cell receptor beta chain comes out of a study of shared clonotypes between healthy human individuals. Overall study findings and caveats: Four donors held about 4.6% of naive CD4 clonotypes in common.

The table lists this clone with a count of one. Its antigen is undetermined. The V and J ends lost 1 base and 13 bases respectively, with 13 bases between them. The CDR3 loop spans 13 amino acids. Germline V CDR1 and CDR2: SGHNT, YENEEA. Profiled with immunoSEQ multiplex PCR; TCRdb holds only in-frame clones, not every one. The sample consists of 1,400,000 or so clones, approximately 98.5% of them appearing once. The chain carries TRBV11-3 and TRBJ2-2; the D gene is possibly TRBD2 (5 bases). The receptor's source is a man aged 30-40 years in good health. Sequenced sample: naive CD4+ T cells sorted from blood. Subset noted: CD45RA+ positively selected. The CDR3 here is CASSLGPRDGLFF. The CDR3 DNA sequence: TGTGCCAGCAGCTTAGGACCGAGGGATGGGCTGTTTTTT.